The clone carrying this TCR beta chain appeared a few times. The antigen remains undetermined. No fewer than 7 million PBMCs went into each sample. Extractions gave at least 5.5 micrograms of total RNA per sample. The V segment lost 2 bases and the J segment 2 bases; nucleotides outside the gene matches: 5. This CDR3 spans 17 amino acids. Looked up from germline, CDR1 is KGHSH and CDR2 is LQKENI. PCR was performed a second time for roughly 6 to 12 cycles using a sample-barcoded 5' primer and a J-beta primer mix. A template-switch adaptor that had 12 random nucleotides put a tag on each cDNA molecule. TCRdb reanalysed the 5' RACE reads using MiXCR and keeps one entry per CDR3 protein. The sample has more than 550,000 distinct CDR3 sequences, roughly 20% seen once; the top ten hold less than 25%. The data derive from a study of blood T cells in healthy people across ages. Study results and caveats: Estimates of diversity drawn from one million T cells were considered underestimates.

The receptor was derived from a man in his sixties or seventies in good health. Sequenced material: blood. This chain links TRBV18 with TRBJ1-4, with 10 bases aligning to TRBD1. For the CDR3, the DNA is TGTGCCAGCTCACCAGGACAGGGGGGTTCGACTAATGAAAAACTGTTTTTT. It encodes CASSPGQGGSTNEKLFF.